The clone carrying this T cell receptor beta chain was counted a few times. The CDR3 covers 13 residues. Germline V gene sequence: CDR1 DFQATT, CDR2 SNEGSKA (reference sequence). Trimming shortened V by 6 bases and J by 4 bases, and 15 bases separated the two germline ends. The data belong to a study of blood T cells in healthy people across ages. Combining a sample-barcoded 5' primer with a J-beta primer mix, a second PCR ran for 7 to 11 cycles. Using its own MiXCR run on the 5' RACE reads, TCRdb lists one record per CDR3 protein. The data show 900,000 to 950,000 distinct CDR3 sequences, 25% to 35% seen once. This same sample was also part of a study on T cells of mothers and their children. As that study records: The yield was over 9 million TCR beta CDR3 reads from each mother and a few million from each child.

Sample: blood. This receptor was obtained from a woman aged 40 to 50 in good health. The rearrangement uses TRBV20-1 and TRBJ1-2; unclear D gene. The CDR3 here is CSAPYRTTYGYTF. The CDR3 DNA follows: TGCAGTGCACCGTACCGAACTACCTATGGCTACACCTTC.